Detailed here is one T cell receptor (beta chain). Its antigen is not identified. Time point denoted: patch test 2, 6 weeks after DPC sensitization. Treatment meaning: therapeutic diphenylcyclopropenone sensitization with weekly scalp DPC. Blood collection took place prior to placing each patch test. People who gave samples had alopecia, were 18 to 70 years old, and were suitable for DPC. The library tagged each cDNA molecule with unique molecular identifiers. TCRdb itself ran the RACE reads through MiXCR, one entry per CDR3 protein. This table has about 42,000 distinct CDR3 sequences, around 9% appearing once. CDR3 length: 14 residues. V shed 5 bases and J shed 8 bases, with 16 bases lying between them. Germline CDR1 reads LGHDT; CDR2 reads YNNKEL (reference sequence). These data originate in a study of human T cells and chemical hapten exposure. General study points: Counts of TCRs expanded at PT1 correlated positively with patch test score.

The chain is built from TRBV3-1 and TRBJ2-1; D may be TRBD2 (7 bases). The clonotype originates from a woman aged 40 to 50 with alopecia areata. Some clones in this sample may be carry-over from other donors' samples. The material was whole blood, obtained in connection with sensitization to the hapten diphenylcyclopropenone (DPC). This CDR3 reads CASSTLRGGDEQFF. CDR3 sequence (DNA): TGTGCCAGCAGCACCCTACGCGGGGGCGATGAGCAGTTCTTC.